A single sample is the source of the 13 T cell receptor beta chains below, sequenced in a study of cytomegalovirus exposure and HLA in healthy donors. The PCR had 60 Vbeta and 13 Jbeta primers. TCRdb's table, derived via immunoSEQ multiplex PCR, lists solely in-frame clones and lacks some. The data contain roughly 180,000 clones, 77% of them singletons. Sequencing used PBMCs. These receptors all stem from a woman aged 25 to 39 in good health and CMV-seropositive.

The CDR3 DNA is TGTGCCAGCAGTCGACACATTCCGAACACTGAAGCTTTCTTT. This codes for CASSRHIPNTEAFF. V is TRBV6-5 and J is TRBJ1-1, with no clear D. Looked up from germline, CDR1 is MNHEY and CDR2 is SVGAGI. Trimming took off 5 bases at V and 1 base at J, with 11 bases between the two ends. The CDR3 has 14 residues.

The table lists this clone with a few counts. This sequence joins TRBV5-1 and TRBJ1-2; D not resolved. V lost 1 base and J lost 7, with 11 bases in between. This CDR3 region has 13 residues. The V gene's germline CDR1 is SGHRS and CDR2 YFSETQ. CDR3 residues: CASSLTPGSGYTF. CDR3 in DNA: TGCGCCAGCAGCTTGACACCCGGGTCTGGCTACACCTTC.

The V gene is TRBV7-9, the J gene TRBJ2-5; D gene uncertain. Germline loops: CDR1 SEHNR, CDR2 FQNEAQ (reference sequence). V was shortened by 5 bases and J by 3 bases, with 10 bases between the two germline ends. This CDR3 is 13 amino acids long. The CDR3 DNA is TGTGCCAGCAGCCCACTTGTGGAAGAGACCCAGTACTTC. Amino acid sequence: CASSPLVEETQYF.

The chain combines TRBV7-8 with TRBJ2-3; 13 nucleotides align to TRBD2. The CDR3 contains 17 residues. With 5 bases clipped from V and 3 bases from J, the junction kept 8 bases outside the gene matches. Germline V gene lookup returns CDR1 SGHVS and CDR2 FQNEAQ. CDR3 nucleotides: TGTGCCAGCAGCCATGCCGGGACTAGCGGGATTACAGATACGCAGTATTTT. It is translated as CASSHAGTSGITDTQYF.

The chain links TRBV11-3 to TRBJ2-1; D is perhaps TRBD2 (6 bases). The CDR3 is 18 residues long. Germline V gene data show CDR1 as SGHNT and CDR2 as YENEEA. The V and J ends lost 3 bases and 0 bases respectively, with 18 bases between them. The CDR3 loop is CASSFGTFGGSSYNEQFF. Written as DNA, the CDR3 is TGTGCCAGCAGCTTTGGGACTTTCGGCGGGTCCTCCTACAATGAGCAGTTCTTC.

The gene calls are TRBV10-3 and TRBJ2-1; 8 bases align to TRBD2. Looked up from germline, CDR1 is ENHRY and CDR2 is SYGVKD. CDR3 length: 18 residues. V was pared by 4 bases and J by 0 bases, with 11 bases of the junction left unmatched. The CDR3 region is CAISGISGKGYSYNEQFF. CDR3 bases: TGTGCCATCAGTGGAATTAGCGGGAAGGGTTACTCCTACAATGAGCAGTTCTTC.

The chain recombines TRBV5-8 with TRBJ1-4, with 8 bases fitting TRBD1. The CDR3 is 15 amino acids. Germline loops: CDR1 SGHTS, CDR2 YDEGEE. The V and J ends lost 3 bases and 7 bases, in that order; junction bases with no gene match: 8. CDR3 in DNA: TGTGCCAGCAGCTGGGGGACAGGCCGCAGTGAAAAACTGTTTTTT. Protein sequence: CASSWGTGRSEKLFF.

The V and J genes are TRBV28 and TRBJ2-7; 9 bases match TRBD1. Losses at the gene ends were 5 bases for V and 3 bases for J; bases not matched to a gene: 5. The CDR3 runs 14 residues. The germline V gene has CDR1 MDHEN and CDR2 SYDVKM. CDR3 in DNA: TGTGCCAGCAGTCTCGGACAGGGGTTCTACGAGCAGTACTTC. Its protein is CASSLGQGFYEQYF. Drawing the rest from reference TRBV28 and TRBJ2-7, the complete variable domain is DVKVTQSSRYLVKRTGEKVFLECVQDMDHENMFWYRQDPGLGLRLIYFSYDVKMKEKGDIPEGYSVSREKKERFSLILESASTNQTSMYLCASSLGQGFYEQYFGPGTRLTVT.

This clone came up a few times. The rearrangement uses TRBV6-1 and TRBJ2-2; D is ambiguous. Germline V lookup: CDR1 MNHNS, CDR2 SASEGT. This CDR3 is built from 15 residues. V was cut by 1 base and J by 7 bases, with 13 bases left in between. The CDR3 reads CASSEGVVGSGELFF. DNA of the CDR3: TGTGCCAGCAGTGAAGGAGTAGTGGGCAGCGGGGAGCTGTTTTTT.

This sequence joins TRBV13 and TRBJ2-7; 8 bases fit TRBD2. J gave up 5 bases and V 5 bases, and 5 bases lay outside the gene matches. Per germline, CDR1 PRHDT and CDR2 FYEKMQ (reference sequence). This CDR3 has 13 amino acids. CDR3: CASSPMTSDEQYF. CDR3 sequence (DNA): TGTGCCAGCAGCCCTATGACTAGCGACGAGCAGTACTTC.

This chain joins TRBV15 and TRBJ2-7, with D possibly being TRBD1 (5 bases). From germline, CDR1 is LNHNV and CDR2 YYDKDF (reference sequence). The ends were cut back, 3 bases at V and 2 bases at J, with 11 bases in the middle. The CDR3 contains 14 residues. This CDR3 reads CATSRGQLTYEQYF. The CDR3 DNA is TGTGCCACCAGCAGGGGGCAGCTTACCTACGAGCAGTACTTC.

This clone was picked up one time. The chain carries TRBV6-6 and TRBJ2-7, with 9 positions matching TRBD2. There are 14 residues in the CDR3. V gave up 6 bases and J gave up 3 bases; unmatched junction bases: 6. CDR1 and CDR2 (germline): MNHNY, SVGAGI (reference sequence). Here the CDR3 DNA reads TGTGCCAGCAGAGTTGCGGGAGGGGACTACGAGCAGTACTTC. Encoded protein: CASRVAGGDYEQYF.

This rearrangement joins TRBV30 to TRBJ1-1; maybe TRBD1 (5 bases). Germline CDR1 is GTSNPN and CDR2 is SVGIG (reference sequence). The CDR3 covers 10 residues. CDR3 nucleotide sequence: TGTGCTGGGGGGGGGAGAAAAGCTTTCTTT. The encoded protein is CAGGGRKAFF.